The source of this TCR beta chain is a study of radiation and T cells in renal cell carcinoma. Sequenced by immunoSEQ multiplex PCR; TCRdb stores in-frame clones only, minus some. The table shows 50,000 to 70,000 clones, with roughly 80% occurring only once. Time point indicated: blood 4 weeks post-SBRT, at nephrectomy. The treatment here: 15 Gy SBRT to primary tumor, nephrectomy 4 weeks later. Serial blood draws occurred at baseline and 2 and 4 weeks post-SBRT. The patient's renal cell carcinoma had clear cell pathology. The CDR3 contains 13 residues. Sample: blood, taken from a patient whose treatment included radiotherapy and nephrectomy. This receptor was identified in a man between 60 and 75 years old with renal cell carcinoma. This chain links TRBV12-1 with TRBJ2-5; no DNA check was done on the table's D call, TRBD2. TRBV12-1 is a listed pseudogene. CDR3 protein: CASSADSQETQYF. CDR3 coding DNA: TGTGCCAGCAGCGCAGACTCACAAGAGACCCAGTACTTC.